This is a list of T cell receptor beta chains from one sample in a study of blood T cell repertoires in COVID-19. Repertoires were generated with immunoSEQ multiplex PCR, while TCRdb's copy carries only in-frame clones and drops some. The sample holds fewer than 600,000 clones, 89% seen once. Input material: peripheral blood. The source of these receptors is a man younger than 35 with COVID-19, enrolled during active disease. CDR3s include the opening cysteine and the closing phenylalanine or tryptophan.

length	V	J	CDR3
13	TRBV15	TRBJ1-1	CATSPGGNTEAFF
13	TRBV30	TRBJ1-2	CAWRATGDYGYTF
12	TRBV18	TRBJ2-1	CASSPRGYEQFF
17	TRBV7-9	TRBJ1-4	CASSLGQGIPTNEKLFF
12	TRBV6-4	TRBJ1-2	CASRDRGGGYTF
16	TRBV27	TRBJ2-1	CASIPTGVSSYNEQFF
12	TRBV2	TRBJ2-7	CASTTGWNEQYF
16	TRBV7-2	TRBJ1-6	CASSLAAGTATVPLHF
16	TRBV2	TRBJ1-5	CASSDPTGMGNQPQHF
14	TRBV7-8	TRBJ1-1	CASSLGQMNTEAFF
13	TRBV5-6	TRBJ2-1	CASSITGQGKQFF
15	TRBV2	TRBJ2-2	CASSDDRVGTGELFF
17	TRBV9	TRBJ2-3	CASSVGGAGGPADTQYF
11	TRBV27	TRBJ2-7	CASSWTGQQYF
14	TRBV19	TRBJ1-6	CASSGQGVVSPLHF
12	TRBV5-1	TRBJ2-3	CASSLTTDTQYF
14	TRBV5-1	TRBJ2-7	CASSARQSSYEQYF